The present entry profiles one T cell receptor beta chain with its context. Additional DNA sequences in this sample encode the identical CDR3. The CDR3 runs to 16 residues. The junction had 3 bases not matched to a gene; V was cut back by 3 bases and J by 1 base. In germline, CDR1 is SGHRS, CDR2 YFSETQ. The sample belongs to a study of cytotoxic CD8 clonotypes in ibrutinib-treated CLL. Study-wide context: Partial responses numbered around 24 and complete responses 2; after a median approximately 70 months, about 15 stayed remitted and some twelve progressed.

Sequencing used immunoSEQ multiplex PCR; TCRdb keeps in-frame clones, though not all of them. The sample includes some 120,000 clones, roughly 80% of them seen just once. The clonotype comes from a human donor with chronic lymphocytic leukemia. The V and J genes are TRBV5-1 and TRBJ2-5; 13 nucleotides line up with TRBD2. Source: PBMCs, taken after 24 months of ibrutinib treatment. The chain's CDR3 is CASSSGTSGVQETQYF. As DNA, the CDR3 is TGCGCCAGCAGCTCCGGGACTAGCGGGGTCCAAGAGACCCAGTACTTC.